One sample yielded the 18 T cell receptor beta chains listed below, sequenced in a study of shared clonotypes between healthy human individuals. It was CD45RO-negative cells, positively selected for CCR7, that made up naive CD8 cells, with terminally differentiated effector memory CD45RA+ cells excluded. The repertoire was sequenced with immunoSEQ multiplex PCR; TCRdb's copy has only in-frame clones and lacks some. The data contain about 2 million clones, 85% to 95% of them singletons. Sequencing input: naive CD8+ T cells sorted from blood. The receptor source for this set is a man aged 18-30 years in good health.

The chain joins TRBV4-3 to TRBJ2-7, with a possible D match to TRBD1 (6 bases). Germline V CDR1 and CDR2: LGHNA, YSLEER. The CDR3 is made up of 15 amino acids. With 7 bases removed from V and 2 bases from J, the gap between germline ends came to 18 bases. The CDR3: CASTPKGVNTYEQYF. CDR3 nucleotides: TGCGCCAGCACCCCTAAGGGGGTAAATACCTACGAGCAGTACTTC.

The chain couples TRBV27 to TRBJ2-6; a weak D match, TRBD1 (7 bases). The CDR3 sequence is 16 residues long. V lost 7 bases and J 0 bases, leaving 13 bases between the germline ends. The germline CDR1 and CDR2 sequences are MNHEY and SMNVEV (reference sequence). In DNA form, the CDR3 reads TGTGCCAGCATGGAGGGGGCAGGCTCTGGGGCCAACGTCCTGACTTTC. Translating it yields CASMEGAGSGANVLTF.

This clone showed up just once. The rearrangement links TRBV5-1 to TRBJ2-7; 10 bases fit TRBD1. Germline V gene sequence: CDR1 SGHRS, CDR2 YFSETQ. J was trimmed by 6 bases and V by 0 bases; bases with no gene match: 6. The CDR3 has 15 amino acids. CDR3 sequence: CASSLEGTGALEQYF. The CDR3 nucleotides read TGCGCCAGCAGCTTGGAAGGGACAGGGGCTCTCGAGCAGTACTTC.

As to this clone: This sample includes further DNA sequences coding for the same CDR3. The genes are TRBV27 and TRBJ1-1, with D tentatively TRBD1 (5 bases). This CDR3 is built from 13 residues. V lost 2 bases, J lost 4 bases, and 8 bases lay in between. Germline CDR1 reads MNHEY; CDR2 reads SMNVEV (reference sequence). The CDR3 spells CASSLGGSTEAFF. The CDR3 DNA reads TGTGCCAGCAGTTTAGGGGGGTCCACTGAAGCTTTCTTT.

Regarding this clone: The sample carries other DNA sequences with the same CDR3. The chain is built from TRBV30 and TRBJ2-3; D uncertain. Looked up from germline, CDR1 is GTSNPN and CDR2 is SVGIG (reference sequence). The length of the CDR3 is 13 residues. Between the trimmed V and J ends, which lost 0 bases and 3 bases, there was a span of 7 bases. This CDR3 is CAWSVLGTDTQYF. CDR3 bases: TGTGCCTGGAGTGTACTGGGAACAGATACGCAGTATTTT.

This chain joins TRBV27 and TRBJ2-3; D uncertain. Per germline, CDR1 MNHEY and CDR2 SMNVEV (reference sequence). With 8 bases removed from V and 0 bases from J, the gap between germline ends came to 15 bases. The CDR3 consists of 15 residues. CDR3: CASLKMYSSTDTQYF. The CDR3 DNA sequence: TGTGCCAGCCTAAAAATGTACTCTAGCACAGATACGCAGTATTTT.

The chain links TRBV2 to TRBJ2-7; D is uncertain. Germline CDR1 and CDR2: SNHLY and FYNNEI. V shed 1 base and J shed 2 bases, with 9 bases lying between them. The CDR3 is 14 residues long. CDR3 bases: TGTGCCAGCAGTGAAGGCCCAAATGCCTACGAGCAGTACTTC. Amino acid sequence: CASSEGPNAYEQYF.

J is TRBJ1-1 and V is TRBV6-1, with TRBD1 as a possible D gene (6 bases). CDR3 length equals 12 residues. The V end was cut by 8 bases, the J end by 3 bases, with 10 bases between. The germline V gene has CDR1 MNHNS and CDR2 SASEGT. CDR3 protein: CASRHRDTEAFF. CDR3 sequence (DNA): TGTGCCAGCCGACACAGGGACACTGAAGCTTTCTTT.

This chain uses TRBV27 with TRBJ1-1; D is perhaps TRBD1 (5 bases). Germline V gene lookup returns CDR1 MNHEY and CDR2 SMNVEV (reference sequence). The V end was cut by 3 bases, the J end by 5 bases, with 13 bases between. The CDR3 is 14 amino acids. In nucleotides, the CDR3 is TGTGCCAGCAGTTTTGGGGGTGTAAAAACTGAAGCTTTCTTT. Amino acid sequence: CASSFGGVKTEAFF.

In the case of this clone: Other DNA sequences from this sample encode an identical CDR3 as well. The chain joins TRBV6-1 to TRBJ1-5; D is perhaps TRBD1 (6 bases). Germline V gives CDR1 MNHNS, CDR2 SASEGT. V shed 3 bases and J shed 5 bases, with 14 bases lying between them. The CDR3 has 15 residues. This CDR3 is CASSDPGGGHQPQHF. CDR3 DNA: TGTGCCAGCAGTGACCCTGGGGGGGGCCATCAGCCCCAGCATTTT.

The chain has TRBV10-2 and TRBJ2-2; no clear D gene. The CDR3 consists of 11 residues. The V and J ends lost 2 bases and 13 bases respectively, with 8 bases between them. Germline CDR1 is WSHSY and CDR2 is SAAADI. The CDR3 here is CASSEAWGLFF. The CDR3 DNA reads as TGCGCCAGCAGTGAGGCCTGGGGGCTGTTTTTT.

V usage is TRBV2 and J usage is TRBJ2-7; D ambiguous. From germline, CDR1 is SNHLY and CDR2 FYNNEI. The CDR3 extends over 13 amino acids. V shed 3 bases and J shed 2 bases, with 8 bases lying between them. The CDR3 is CASSEVVTYEQYF. The CDR3 DNA reads TGTGCCAGCAGTGAGGTCGTGACCTACGAGCAGTACTTC.

The J gene is TRBJ2-3, the V gene TRBV7-6, with D possibly TRBD1 on 5 matching bases. The length of the CDR3 is 15 residues. Trimming pared 5 bases from V and 1 base from J, leaving 13 bases between. The germline CDR1 and CDR2 sequences are SGHVS and FNYEAQ. CDR3 nucleotide sequence: TGTGCCAGCAGCCCGGTCCTAGGGGGCACAGATACGCAGTATTTT. This gives the protein CASSPVLGGTDTQYF.

The rearrangement uses TRBV9 and TRBJ1-2, with D unresolved. V lost 0 bases to trimming and J lost 1 base, with 10 bases between them. This CDR3 comprises 15 residues. CDR1 is SGDLS and CDR2 is YYNGEE in the germline V gene. This chain's CDR3 is CASSVEGSDNYGYTF. CDR3 sequence (DNA): TGTGCCAGCAGCGTAGAAGGCAGTGATAACTATGGCTACACCTTC. Complete variable domain (other parts from reference TRBV9 and TRBJ1-2): DSGVTQTPKHLITATGQRVTLRCSPRSGDLSVYWYQQSLDQGLQFLIQYYNGEERAKGNILERFSAQQFPDLHSELNLSSLELGDSALYFCASSVEGSDNYGYTFGSGTRLTVV.

The chain couples TRBV7-9 to TRBJ2-3; unclear D gene. Per germline, CDR1 SEHNR and CDR2 FQNEAQ (reference sequence). The CDR3 extends over 19 amino acids. V shed 5 bases and J shed 0 bases, with 24 bases lying between them. The CDR3 DNA is TGTGCCAGCAGCCCCCCGGTCACCTCGGACCGATCTAGCACAGATACGCAGTATTTT. Its protein product is CASSPPVTSDRSSTDTQYF.

In the case of this clone: Sequence at one end of the junction differs from germline and may be a read error. The rearrangement links TRBV19 to TRBJ2-1, with TRBD2 matching over 7 bases. The germline CDR1 and CDR2 sequences are LNHDA and SQIVND (reference sequence). CDR3 length: 16 amino acids. This CDR3 reads CASSMFAGDSSNEQFF. In DNA, the CDR3 is TGTGCCAGTAGTATGTTTGCGGGAGACTCCTCCAATGAGCAGTTCTTC.

The chain combines TRBV4-3 with TRBJ2-1; D ambiguous. The germline gives CDR1 LGHNA, CDR2 YSLEER. V lost 0 bases to trimming and J lost 8 bases, with 11 bases between them. The CDR3 has 14 amino acids. CDR3 residues: CASSQDGVADEQFF. The CDR3 DNA follows: TGCGCCAGCAGCCAAGATGGGGTAGCAGATGAGCAGTTCTTC.

The chain employs TRBV4-1 and TRBJ1-1; 10 bases are a match to TRBD1. CDR1 and CDR2 from the germline V gene are MGHRA and YSYEKL. This CDR3 comprises 17 residues. With V trimmed by 4 bases and J by 5 bases, 13 bases remained unmatched. Written as DNA, the CDR3 is TGCGCCAGCAGCCTAAACACACAGACAGGGGGCGGTACTGAAGCTTTCTTT. Protein product: CASSLNTQTGGGTEAFF.